The present T cell receptor (beta chain) was sequenced within a study of response to subunit inactivated influenza vaccine. General study findings and limits: The authors proposed limited new T cell recruitment per seasonal influenza vaccination.

TCRdb ran MiXCR on the RT-PCR reads and lists one entry per CDR3 protein. The sample contains around 200,000 distinct CDR3 sequences, roughly 8.7% of which appear only once. Concerning this clonotype itself: The antigen remains undetermined.

This CDR3 region has 16 residues. V lost 8 bases and J 4 bases, leaving 18 bases between the germline ends. The chain joins TRBV12-3 or TRBV12-4 to TRBJ1-6; TRBD1 is a possible D gene (6 bases). Sequencing used non-naive T cells sorted from PBMCs, obtained on the day of vaccination. The sequence came from a man in his fifties or sixties who received an inactivated influenza vaccine. The DNA for the CDR3 is TGTGCCAGCCATCCGCCAGGGGCTGTGTATAATTCACCCCTCCACTTT. It codes for CASHPPGAVYNSPLHF.